These 7 T cell receptor beta chains were sequenced from one sample in a study of response to subunit inactivated influenza vaccine. TCRdb analysed the RT-PCR reads with MiXCR anew, one entry per CDR3 protein. The data contain more than 450,000 distinct CDR3 sequences, around 8% of them singletons. The sample consisted of PBMCs from blood, taken roughly 24 months after vaccination. These receptors came from a man aged 50 to 69 who received an inactivated influenza vaccine.

The chain carries TRBV4-3 and TRBJ1-3; no reliable D call. The CDR3 consists of 16 residues. Per the germline V gene, CDR1 is LGHNA and CDR2 is YSLEER. V gave up 4 bases and J gave up 0 bases, with 13 bases separating them. The CDR3 DNA reads as TGCGCCAGCAGCCCCTCGTCGAGCCCCTCTGGAAACACCATATATTTT. The encoded protein is CASSPSSSPSGNTIYF.

This rearrangement joins TRBV2 to TRBJ2-1; D is possibly TRBD2 (6 bases). Trimming removed 8 bases at V and 3 bases at J, with 17 bases between. Germline CDR1 is SNHLY and CDR2 is FYNNEI. There are 15 residues in the CDR3. The CDR3 nucleotides read TGTGCCAGCGGAGGGGAGGCAGCCCGCTACAATGAGCAGTTCTTC. As protein: CASGGEAARYNEQFF.

This clonotype has only a few counts. The chain couples TRBV4-2 to TRBJ2-7; TRBD2 agrees at 9 bases. V dropped 1 base and J dropped 0; count of bases not matched to a gene: 4. This CDR3 is built from 16 residues. Germline CDR1 LGHNA, CDR2 YNFKEQ. The CDR3 spells CASSQAGTSISYEQYF. CDR3 in DNA: TGTGCCAGCAGCCAAGCCGGGACTAGCATCTCCTACGAGCAGTACTTC.

The V gene is TRBV3-1, the J gene TRBJ2-4; possibly TRBD1 for D (7 bases). The CDR3 sequence is 13 residues long. Germline V gene lookup returns CDR1 LGHDT and CDR2 YNNKEL (reference sequence). V lost 4 bases and J 13 bases, leaving 17 bases between the germline ends. CDR3 coding DNA: TGTGCCAGCAGCCGCGGGGTCGACAGGGCCCAGTACTTC. Amino acid sequence: CASSRGVDRAQYF.

This clonotype was counted many times. The chain recombines TRBV29-1 with TRBJ1-4; D is unclear. The CDR3 extends over 12 amino acids. Germline-derived CDR1 and CDR2 are SQVTM and ANQGSEA. Trimming cost V 5 bases and J 7 bases, with 11 bases left between them. The CDR3 DNA is TGCAGCGTTTCCGAGCCGGGTGAAAAACTGTTTTTT. Its protein is CSVSEPGEKLFF.

This clonotype has just a few counts. The genes are TRBV7-8 and TRBJ1-1; D is unclear. The V and J ends lost 1 base and 5 bases respectively, with 11 bases between them. The CDR3 spans 14 residues. The germline gives CDR1 SGHVS, CDR2 FQNEAQ. The CDR3 region has the DNA TGTGCCAGCAGCTTAGTCAGCAGAGGGACTGAAGCTTTCTTT. It encodes CASSLVSRGTEAFF.

Ten or more counts support this clonotype. The J gene is TRBJ1-2, the V gene TRBV3-1; D not certain. The CDR3 consists of 15 residues. Trimming took off 0 bases at V and 4 bases at J, with 12 bases between the two ends. The germline V gene encodes CDR1 LGHDT and CDR2 YNNKEL (reference sequence). The CDR3 protein is CASSQDQGRSYGYTF. DNA of the CDR3: TGTGCCAGCAGCCAAGATCAAGGACGTAGCTATGGCTACACCTTC.